These 27 T cell receptor beta chains were sequenced from one sample in a study of metastatic and nonmetastatic thyroid tumors. All patients were untreated before thyroid surgery. TCRdb re-analyzed the PCR reads through MiXCR. The sample consists of about 85,000 clones, around 9.2% of them appearing once. The specimen was blood. The receptors come from a female donor with papillary thyroid cancer or a benign thyroid nodule (not recorded which). Some clones in this sample may be carry-over from other donors' samples.

The rearrangement uses TRBV10-1 and TRBJ2-7; TRBD1 aligns across 9 bases. V dropped 2 bases and J dropped 6; count of bases not matched to a gene: 2. Germline V CDR1 and CDR2: WNHNN, SYGVQD (reference sequence). CDR3 length equals 13 residues. DNA for the CDR3: TGCGCCAGCAGTGAGACAGGGGGCCTCGAGCAGTACTTC. Translated: CASSETGGLEQYF.

This clone has a count of ten or more. The J gene is TRBJ1-6, the V gene TRBV19; weak D call: TRBD1 (5 bases). Trimming removed 4 bases from V and 14 bases from J, with 21 bases in between. This CDR3 region has 15 residues. The germline V gene encodes CDR1 LNHDA and CDR2 SQIVND (reference sequence). CDR3: CASSTGRIPGMTLHF. Here the CDR3 DNA reads TGTGCCAGTAGTACCGGAAGGATCCCAGGGATGACCCTCCACTTT.

This clone came up many times. This rearrangement joins TRBV9 to TRBJ2-1; weak D call: TRBD2 (5 bases). From germline, CDR1 is SGDLS and CDR2 YYNGEE. The CDR3 extends over 15 amino acids. The V end lost 2 bases, the J end lost 6 bases, and 15 bases lay between the germline ends. The CDR3 sequence is CASSVSGERSNEQFF. The DNA of the CDR3 is TGTGCCAGCAGCGTCTCCGGGGAGCGGTCCAATGAGCAGTTCTTC.

Notes on this clone: The junction departs from germline at one end; a sequencing error may be responsible. The V call is TRBV6-1, the J call TRBJ2-2, with 9 positions matching TRBD1. The germline V gene has CDR1 MNHNS and CDR2 SASEGT. The CDR3 runs 15 residues. The CDR3 sequence: CASSRDRANTVELFF. The CDR3, as DNA: TGTGCCAGCAGCCGGGACAGGGCGAACACCGTGGAGCTTTTTTTT.

This clone was counted a few times. Compared with germline, one end of the junction differs, possibly owing to a read error. The same CDR3 arises from other DNA sequences in this sample as well. The CDR3 DNA sequence: TGTGTCAGCAGACCCACTAGCGGGGGGCCCTACAATGAGCAGTTCTTC. As protein: CVSRPTSGGPYNEQFF. The chain is built from TRBV6-1 and TRBJ2-1, with 12 bases lining up with TRBD2. The CDR3 has 16 amino acids. The germline CDR1 and CDR2 sequences are MNHNS and SASEGT.

At least ten counts were recorded for this clone. The chain recombines TRBV28 with TRBJ1-5, with D perhaps matching TRBD1 (6 bases). V dropped 5 bases and J dropped 4 bases, with 18 bases sitting between them. The CDR3 is 16 amino acids. The V gene's germline CDR1 is MDHEN and CDR2 SYDVKM. CDR3 residues: CASSPLGQGSNQPQHF. The CDR3 coding sequence is TGTGCCAGCAGTCCCCTCGGGCAGGGGAGTAATCAGCCCCAGCATTTT.

Ten or more counts support this clone. The genes are TRBV5-4 and TRBJ2-7; tentatively, D is TRBD2 (6 bases). Trimming took 3 bases from V and 2 from J, leaving 12 bases between them. The CDR3 loop spans 14 amino acids. Germline V lookup: CDR1 SGHNT, CDR2 YYREEE (reference sequence). The DNA for the CDR3 is TGTGCCAGCAGCTCTGGGACTTTCCCCTACGAGCAGTACTTC. As protein: CASSSGTFPYEQYF.

In this sample, this clone turned up many times. This chain joins TRBV30 and TRBJ1-2, with D perhaps matching TRBD1 (6 bases). Per germline, CDR1 GTSNPN and CDR2 SVGIG (reference sequence). The V end was cut by 7 bases, the J end by 14 bases, with 17 bases between. The CDR3 has 10 amino acids. CDR3 residues: CASNRVEKTF. The DNA of the CDR3 is TGTGCCTCCAACAGGGTAGAGAAAACCTTC.

This clone came up a few times. A much larger clonotype is one base distant, so this may be a read error. The chain employs TRBV24-1 and TRBJ1-4, with 10 nucleotides matching TRBD1. Germline trimming cut 9 bases from V and 0 bases from J; bases unmatched to any gene: 3. The CDR3 has 15 residues. Germline CDR1 KGHDR, CDR2 SFDVKD. The CDR3 coding sequence is TGTGCCACCTGGACAGGGGGTGCAACTAATGAAAAACTGTTTTTT. Protein product: CATWTGGATNEKLFF.

This clone appeared many times. This CDR3 reads CASSSTQGEAFF. CDR3 DNA: TGTGCCAGCAGCTCCACACAGGGAGAAGCTTTCTTT. The chain couples TRBV5-5 to TRBJ1-1, with D tentatively TRBD1 (6 bases). Germline V gene data show CDR1 as SGHKS and CDR2 as YYEKEE (reference sequence). The germline V and J ends were trimmed by 3 bases and 8 bases, with 11 bases remaining between them. This CDR3 is built from 12 residues.

This clone was counted only a few times. An end of the junction differs from the germline gene, which may be a read error. The chain is built from TRBV2 and TRBJ1-3; D is unclear. Germline values: CDR1 SNHLY, CDR2 FYNNEI. The CDR3 runs to 14 residues. Written as DNA, the CDR3 is TGTGCCAGCAGGAGGGAATCCTCTGGAAATACCATATATTTT. It encodes CASRRESSGNTIYF.

This chain uses TRBV20-1 with TRBJ2-2; D gene unclear. The V end lost 2 bases, the J end lost 2 bases, and 0 bases lay between the germline ends. Germline-derived CDR1 and CDR2 are DFQATT and SNEGSKA (reference sequence). This CDR3 spans 11 amino acids. The CDR3 nucleotides are TGCAGTGCTAGAAACACCGGGGAGCTGTTTTTT. Translating it yields CSARNTGELFF.

This clone was counted ten times or more. This chain links TRBV6-1 with TRBJ2-3; D gene ambiguous. The CDR3 is made up of 13 amino acids. V was trimmed by 2 bases and J by 4 bases, leaving 7 bases between them. Germline loops: CDR1 MNHNS, CDR2 SASEGT. CDR3: CASSEPSPDTQYF. CDR3 sequence (DNA): TGTGCCAGCAGTGAACCCAGCCCAGATACGCAGTATTTT.

This clone was detected many times. The chain links TRBV12-3 or TRBV12-4 to TRBJ1-2; D remains ambiguous. The length of the CDR3 is 14 residues. V lost 5 bases to trimming and J lost 8 bases, with 18 bases between them. CDR3 DNA sequence: TGTGCCAGCAGTCCCCAGACCTCTTTTCAAGGCTACACCTTC. Its protein is CASSPQTSFQGYTF.

This clone was recorded at least ten times. The J gene is TRBJ2-7, the V gene TRBV6-1; D call uncertain. Trimming pared 10 bases from V and 0 bases from J, leaving 13 bases between. There are 13 residues in the CDR3. CDR1 is MNHNS and CDR2 is SASEGT in the germline V gene. CDR3 DNA sequence: TGTGCCACCGTCGACGGATTCTCCTACGAGCAGTACTTC. This encodes CATVDGFSYEQYF.

Points on this clone: Just one base apart from a much larger clone, this may be a read error. Other DNA sequences in this sample translate to the same CDR3. The chain uses TRBV6-1 and TRBJ2-3; the match to TRBD2 covers 8 bases. V was clipped by 7 bases and J by 4 bases; unmatched bases: 13. The V gene's germline CDR1 is MNHNS and CDR2 SASEGT. The CDR3 covers 16 residues. The CDR3 region has the DNA TGTGCCAGCATGCTAGCGGGTGGGGGTGGGGCAGATACGCAGTATTTT. Its translation is CASMLAGGGGADTQYF.

About this clone: The same CDR3 can be traced to other DNA sequences in this sample. V is TRBV18 and J is TRBJ2-5; a weak D match, TRBD2 (6 bases). V was clipped by 3 bases and J by 5 bases, with 13 bases between them. Germline CDR1 reads KGHSH; CDR2 reads LQKENI. The CDR3 runs 14 residues. CDR3: CASSPPGLAETQYF. The DNA for the CDR3 is TGTGCCAGCTCACCTCCGGGACTCGCCGAGACCCAGTACTTC.

The sample holds many counts of this clone. V and J are TRBV14 and TRBJ1-1; 7 nucleotides line up with TRBD1. The CDR3 consists of 13 residues. With V trimmed by 5 bases and J by 5 bases, 5 bases remained unmatched. Looked up from germline, CDR1 is SGHDN and CDR2 is FVKESK. The DNA of the CDR3 is TGTGCCAGCAGCACGACAGGGAGGACTGAAGCTTTCTTT. Amino acid sequence: CASSTTGRTEAFF.

Written as DNA, the CDR3 is TGTGCCAGCACCCCAACCGACCTGAACACTGAAGCTTTCTTT. Encoded protein: CASTPTDLNTEAFF. V gene TRBV7-2 combines with J gene TRBJ1-1, with D hard to call. Trimming left V 7 bases short and J 0 bases short, with 12 bases between. This CDR3 contains 14 residues. Germline CDR1 is SGHTA and CDR2 is FQGNSA.

This clone has at least ten counts. The chain links TRBV11-3 to TRBJ2-7; D is uncertain. Trimming stripped 5 bases from V and 1 base from J, with 6 bases between. This CDR3 is built from 12 residues. Germline CDR1 SGHNT, CDR2 YENEEA. The chain's CDR3 is CASSLGSYEQYF. Here the CDR3 DNA reads TGTGCCAGCAGCCTTGGGTCCTACGAGCAGTACTTC.

This clone was counted at least ten times. The V and J genes are TRBV6-1 and TRBJ2-4; 12 bases line up with TRBD2. Germline assignment: CDR1 MNHNS and CDR2 SASEGT. The ends lost 6 bases at V and 1 base at J; junction bases unmatched: 7. CDR3 length equals 17 residues. CDR3 in DNA: TGTGCCAGCAGGCGACTAGCGGGGGTTTCCGCCAAAAACATTCAGTACTTC. Protein: CASRRLAGVSAKNIQYF.

Many counts were recorded for this clone. The chain recombines TRBV27 with TRBJ2-5; 8 nucleotides line up with TRBD2. CDR3 length: 16 residues. CDR1 is MNHEY and CDR2 is SMNVEV in the germline V gene (reference sequence). V gave up 2 bases and J gave up 1 base; unmatched junction bases: 6. In nucleotides, the CDR3 is TGTGCCAGCAGTTTAACTAATAGCGGGGCCCAAGAGACCCAGTACTTC. Translated: CASSLTNSGAQETQYF.

In its sample, this clone was seen many times. This chain links TRBV12-3 or TRBV12-4 with TRBJ2-7, with D possibly being TRBD2 (5 bases). The CDR3 is 14 amino acids. The V gene lost 4 bases and the J gene lost 2 bases, with 12 bases spanning the gap. The CDR3 loop reads CASSSVDSPYEQYF. CDR3 nucleotide sequence: TGTGCCAGCAGTTCCGTGGACTCTCCCTACGAGCAGTACTTC.

This clone was detected ten times or more. This CDR3 is CASSLKRDTEAFF. DNA for the CDR3: TGTGCCAGCAGCTTGAAACGGGACACTGAAGCTTTCTTT. This chain links TRBV7-9 with TRBJ1-1; D unresolved. CDR1 and CDR2 (germline): SEHNR, FQNEAQ (reference sequence). Deletions cut 3 bases from V and 3 bases from J, with 8 bases between. The CDR3 has 13 amino acids. The full variable domain, its missing parts supplied by reference TRBV7-9 and TRBJ1-1, is DTGVSQNPRHKITKRGQNVTFRCDPISEHNRLYWYRQTLGQGPEFLTYFQNEAQLEKSRLLSDRFSAERPKGSFSTLEIQRTEQGDSAMYLCASSLKRDTEAFFGQGTRLTVV.

This clone showed up many times. This chain joins TRBV28 and TRBJ2-7; D is perhaps TRBD1 (5 bases). The CDR3 is made up of 15 amino acids. The germline gives CDR1 MDHEN, CDR2 SYDVKM. Trimming pared 5 bases from V and 0 bases from J, leaving 14 bases between. The CDR3 coding sequence is TGTGCCAGCAGTCAGCCAAGGGGTGGCTCCTACGAGCAGTACTTC. This gives the protein CASSQPRGGSYEQYF.

This clone was observed many times. The chain has TRBV3-1 and TRBJ1-5, with a tentative D call TRBD1 (6 bases). Germline CDR1 is LGHDT and CDR2 is YNNKEL (reference sequence). V lost 0 bases, J lost 4 bases, and 10 bases lay in between. CDR3 size: 15 residues. This CDR3 reads CASSQEPGVNQPQHF. The CDR3 nucleotides are TGTGCCAGCAGCCAAGAGCCAGGGGTGAATCAGCCCCAGCATTTT.

The sample holds many counts of this clone. The sample contains more than one DNA sequence encoding this CDR3. This chain connects TRBV5-1 to TRBJ2-5; 9 bases line up with TRBD2. This CDR3 region has 15 residues. Germline V gene data show CDR1 as SGHRS and CDR2 as YFSETQ. J was trimmed by 5 bases and V by 4 bases; bases with no gene match: 9. CDR3 sequence (DNA): TGCGCCAGCAGCCCAGGCGGCGGGGGGGGCGAGACCCAGTACTTC. This gives the protein CASSPGGGGGETQYF.